This T cell receptor (beta chain) stems from a study of metastatic and nonmetastatic thyroid tumors. TCRdb reprocessed the PCR reads via MiXCR. The data contain about 21,000 clones, about 25% of them singletons. No treatment of any kind had been given to any patient before thyroid surgery. V dropped 6 bases and J dropped 2 bases, with 17 bases sitting between them. The CDR3 loop spans 16 amino acids. Germline V gene lookup returns CDR1 MDHEN and CDR2 SYDVKM. The chain combines TRBV28 with TRBJ1-3, with D maybe TRBD1 (5 bases). Material for sequencing was blood. The clonotype comes from a female donor with papillary thyroid cancer or a benign thyroid nodule (not recorded which). Some clones in this sample may be carry-over from other donors' samples. The chain's CDR3 is CASSLGGVRTGNTIYF. The CDR3 bases are TGTGCCAGCAGCCTTGGAGGGGTTCGGACTGGAAACACCATATATTTT.